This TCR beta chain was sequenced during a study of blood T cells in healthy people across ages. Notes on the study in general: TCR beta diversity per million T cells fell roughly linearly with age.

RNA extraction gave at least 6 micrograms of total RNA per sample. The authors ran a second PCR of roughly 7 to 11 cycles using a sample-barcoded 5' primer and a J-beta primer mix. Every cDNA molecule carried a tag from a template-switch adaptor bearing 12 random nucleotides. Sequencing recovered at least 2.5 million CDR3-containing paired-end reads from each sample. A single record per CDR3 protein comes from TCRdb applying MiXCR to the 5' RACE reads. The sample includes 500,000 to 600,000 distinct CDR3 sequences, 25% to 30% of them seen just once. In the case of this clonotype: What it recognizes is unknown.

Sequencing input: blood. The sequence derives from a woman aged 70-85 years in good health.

This CDR3 reads CASSQDQGATNTIYF. The DNA of the CDR3 is TGTGCCAGCAGCCAAGATCAGGGGGCGACAAACACCATATATTTT. V is TRBV4-2 and J is TRBJ1-3; 8 bases match TRBD1. The CDR3 totals 15 residues. With 0 bases clipped from V and 6 bases from J, the junction kept 4 bases outside the gene matches. Germline CDR1 LGHNA, CDR2 YNFKEQ.